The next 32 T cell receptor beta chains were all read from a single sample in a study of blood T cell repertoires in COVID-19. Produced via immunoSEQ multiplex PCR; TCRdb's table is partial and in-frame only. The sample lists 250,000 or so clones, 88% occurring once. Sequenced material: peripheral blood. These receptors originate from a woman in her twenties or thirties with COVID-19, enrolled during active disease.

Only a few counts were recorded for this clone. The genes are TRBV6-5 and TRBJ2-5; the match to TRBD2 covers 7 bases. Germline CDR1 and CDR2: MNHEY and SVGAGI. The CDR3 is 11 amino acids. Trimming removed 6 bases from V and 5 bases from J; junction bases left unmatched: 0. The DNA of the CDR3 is TGTGCCAGCAGACTAGCGGAGACCCAGTACTTC. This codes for CASRLAETQYF.

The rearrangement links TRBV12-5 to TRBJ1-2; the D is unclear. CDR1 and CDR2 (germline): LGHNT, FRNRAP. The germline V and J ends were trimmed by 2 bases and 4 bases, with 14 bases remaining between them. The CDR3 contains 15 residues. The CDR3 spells CASGLRQVSLYGYTF. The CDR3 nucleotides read TGTGCTAGTGGTTTGAGGCAGGTCTCCCTCTATGGCTACACCTTC.

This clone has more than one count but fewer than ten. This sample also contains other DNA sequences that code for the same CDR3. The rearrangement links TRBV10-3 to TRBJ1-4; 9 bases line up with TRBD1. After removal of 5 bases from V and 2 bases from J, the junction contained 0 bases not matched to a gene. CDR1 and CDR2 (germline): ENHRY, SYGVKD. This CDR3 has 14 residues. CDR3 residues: CAISTGGTNEKLFF. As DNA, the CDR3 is TGTGCCATCAGTACAGGGGGCACTAATGAAAAACTGTTTTTT.

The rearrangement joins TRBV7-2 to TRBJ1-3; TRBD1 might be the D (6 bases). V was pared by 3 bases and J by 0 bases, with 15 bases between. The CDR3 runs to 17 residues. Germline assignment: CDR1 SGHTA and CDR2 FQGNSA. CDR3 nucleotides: TGTGCCAGCAGCTTGCAAATGGACAGTTACTCTGGAAACACCATATATTTT. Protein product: CASSLQMDSYSGNTIYF.

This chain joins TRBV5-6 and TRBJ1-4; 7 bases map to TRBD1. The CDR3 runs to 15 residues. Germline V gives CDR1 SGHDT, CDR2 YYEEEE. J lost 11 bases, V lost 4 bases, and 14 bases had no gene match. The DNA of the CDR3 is TGTGCCAGCAGCGCCACACAGGGGATTTCGAGGAAACTGTTTTTT. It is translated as CASSATQGISRKLFF.

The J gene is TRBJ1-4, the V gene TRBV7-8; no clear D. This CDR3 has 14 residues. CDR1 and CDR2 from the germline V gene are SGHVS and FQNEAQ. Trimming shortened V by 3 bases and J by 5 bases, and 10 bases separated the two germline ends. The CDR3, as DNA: TGTGCCAGCAGCTTCGAGACTCGAAATGAAAAACTGTTTTTT. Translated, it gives CASSFETRNEKLFF.

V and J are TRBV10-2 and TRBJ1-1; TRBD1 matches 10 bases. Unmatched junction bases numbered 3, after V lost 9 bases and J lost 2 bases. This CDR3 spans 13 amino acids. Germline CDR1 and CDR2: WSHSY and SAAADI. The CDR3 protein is CASGTGVNTEAFF. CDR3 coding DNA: TGCGCCAGTGGGACAGGGGTCAACACTGAAGCTTTCTTT.

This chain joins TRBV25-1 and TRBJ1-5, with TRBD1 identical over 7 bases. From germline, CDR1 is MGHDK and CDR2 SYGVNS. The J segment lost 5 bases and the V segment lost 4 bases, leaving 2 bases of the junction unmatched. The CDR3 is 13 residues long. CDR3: CASSGGQDQPQHF. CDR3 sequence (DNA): TGTGCCAGCAGTGGAGGACAGGATCAGCCCCAGCATTTT.

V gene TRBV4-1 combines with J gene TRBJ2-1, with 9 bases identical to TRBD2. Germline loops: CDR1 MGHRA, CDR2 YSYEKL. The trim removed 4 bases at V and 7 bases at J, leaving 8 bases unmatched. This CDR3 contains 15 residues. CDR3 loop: CASSPGGGGLNEQFF. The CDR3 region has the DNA TGCGCCAGCAGCCCCGGCGGGGGGGGCCTGAATGAGCAGTTCTTC.

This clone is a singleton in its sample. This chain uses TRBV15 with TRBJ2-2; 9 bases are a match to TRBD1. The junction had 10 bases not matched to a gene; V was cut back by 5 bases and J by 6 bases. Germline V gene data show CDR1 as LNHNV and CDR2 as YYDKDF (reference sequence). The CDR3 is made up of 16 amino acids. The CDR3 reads CATSGSWGQGSGELFF. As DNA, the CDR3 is TGTGCCACCAGCGGATCCTGGGGACAGGGCTCCGGGGAGCTGTTTTTT.

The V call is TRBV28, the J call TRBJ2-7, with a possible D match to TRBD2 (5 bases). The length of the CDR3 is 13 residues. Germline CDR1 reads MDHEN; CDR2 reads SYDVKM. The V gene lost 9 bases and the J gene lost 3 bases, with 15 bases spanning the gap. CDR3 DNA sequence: TGTGCCAGTCTCAGTGCGGGTAGCTACGAGCAGTACTTC. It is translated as CASLSAGSYEQYF.

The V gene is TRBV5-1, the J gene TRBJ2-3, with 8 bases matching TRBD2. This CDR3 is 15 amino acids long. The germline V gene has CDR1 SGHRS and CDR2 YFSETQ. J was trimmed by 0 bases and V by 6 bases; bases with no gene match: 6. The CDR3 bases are TGCGCCAGCAAGGGCGGGGGGACCAGCACAGATACGCAGTATTTT. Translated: CASKGGGTSTDTQYF.

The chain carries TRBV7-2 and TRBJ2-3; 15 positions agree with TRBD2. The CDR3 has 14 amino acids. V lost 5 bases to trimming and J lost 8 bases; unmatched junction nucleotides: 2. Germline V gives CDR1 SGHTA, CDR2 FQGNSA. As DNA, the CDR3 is TGTGCCAGCAGCCTGGGACTAGCGGGAGGTACGCAGTATTTT. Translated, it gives CASSLGLAGGTQYF.

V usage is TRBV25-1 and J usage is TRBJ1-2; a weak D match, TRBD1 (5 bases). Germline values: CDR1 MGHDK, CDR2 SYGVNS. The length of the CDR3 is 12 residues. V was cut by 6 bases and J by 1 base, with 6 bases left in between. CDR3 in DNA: TGTGCCAGCAGGGGGCTTAACTATGGCTACACCTTC. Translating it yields CASRGLNYGYTF.

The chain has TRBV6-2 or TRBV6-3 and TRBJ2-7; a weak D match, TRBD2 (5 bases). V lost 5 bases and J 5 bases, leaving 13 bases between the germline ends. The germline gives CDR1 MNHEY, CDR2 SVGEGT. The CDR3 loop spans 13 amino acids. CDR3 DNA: TGTGCCAGCAGTCCGGGAAGGGTGAACGAGCAGTACGTC. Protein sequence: CASSPGRVNEQYV.

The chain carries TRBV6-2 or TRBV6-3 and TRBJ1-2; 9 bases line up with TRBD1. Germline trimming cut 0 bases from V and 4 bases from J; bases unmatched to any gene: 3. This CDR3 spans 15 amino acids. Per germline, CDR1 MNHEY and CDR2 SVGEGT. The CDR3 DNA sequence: TGTGCCAGCAGTTACTCCGGGACAGGGCTCTATGGCTACACCTTC. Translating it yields CASSYSGTGLYGYTF.

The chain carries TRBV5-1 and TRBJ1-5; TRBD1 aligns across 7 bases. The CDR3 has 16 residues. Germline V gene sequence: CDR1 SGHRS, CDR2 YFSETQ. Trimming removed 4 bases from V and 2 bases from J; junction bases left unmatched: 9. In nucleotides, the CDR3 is TGCGCCAGCAGCCCGAGGGGGCCCATCGGCAATCAGCCCCAGCATTTT. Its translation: CASSPRGPIGNQPQHF.

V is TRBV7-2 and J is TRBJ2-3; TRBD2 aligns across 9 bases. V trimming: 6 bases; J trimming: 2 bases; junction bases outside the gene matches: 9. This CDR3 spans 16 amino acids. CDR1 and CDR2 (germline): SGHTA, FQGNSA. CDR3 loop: CASRPRAGGPTDTQYF. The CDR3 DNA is TGTGCCAGCAGACCCCGGGCGGGAGGGCCCACAGATACGCAGTATTTT.

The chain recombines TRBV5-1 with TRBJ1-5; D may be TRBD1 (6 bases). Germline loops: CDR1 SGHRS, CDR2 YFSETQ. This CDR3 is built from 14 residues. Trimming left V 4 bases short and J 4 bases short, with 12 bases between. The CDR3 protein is CASSPGQTNQPQHF. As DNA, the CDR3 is TGCGCCAGCAGCCCCGGACAGACAAATCAGCCCCAGCATTTT.

CDR3 sequence (DNA): TGCGCCAGCAGTCTGAGGTTTGCAACTAATGAAAAACTGTTTTTT. It translates to CASSLRFATNEKLFF. V and J are TRBV23-1 and TRBJ1-4; D gene unclear. TRBV23-1 is marked as an open reading frame, function uncertain. The V and J ends lost 4 bases and 0 bases respectively, with 9 bases between them. The CDR3 runs to 15 residues.

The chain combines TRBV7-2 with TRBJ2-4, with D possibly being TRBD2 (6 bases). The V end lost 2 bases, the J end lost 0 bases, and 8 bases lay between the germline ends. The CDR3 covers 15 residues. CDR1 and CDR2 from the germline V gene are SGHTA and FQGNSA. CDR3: CASSLMREAKNIQYF. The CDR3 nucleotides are TGTGCCAGCAGCTTAATGCGGGAAGCCAAAAACATTCAGTACTTC.

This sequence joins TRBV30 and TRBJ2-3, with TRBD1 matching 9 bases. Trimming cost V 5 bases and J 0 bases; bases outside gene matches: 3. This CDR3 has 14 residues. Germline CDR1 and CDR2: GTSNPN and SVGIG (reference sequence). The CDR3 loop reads CAWDRGESTDTQYF. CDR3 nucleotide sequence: TGTGCCTGGGACAGGGGGGAAAGCACAGATACGCAGTATTTT.

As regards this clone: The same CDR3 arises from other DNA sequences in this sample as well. The CDR3 sequence is CASSYSTGRGYTF. The CDR3 DNA reads TGTGCCAGCAGTTACTCGACAGGGAGAGGCTACACCTTC. This rearrangement joins TRBV6-5 to TRBJ1-2, with TRBD1 matching 7 bases. The V segment lost 0 bases and the J segment 8 bases; nucleotides outside the gene matches: 3. Germline CDR1 MNHEY, CDR2 SVGAGI. The length of the CDR3 is 13 residues.

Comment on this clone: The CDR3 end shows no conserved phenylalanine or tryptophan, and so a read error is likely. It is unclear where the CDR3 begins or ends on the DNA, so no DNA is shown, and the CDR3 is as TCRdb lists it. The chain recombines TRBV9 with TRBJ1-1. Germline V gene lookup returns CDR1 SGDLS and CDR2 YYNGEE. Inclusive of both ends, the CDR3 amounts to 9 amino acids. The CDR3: CASSVDGDL.

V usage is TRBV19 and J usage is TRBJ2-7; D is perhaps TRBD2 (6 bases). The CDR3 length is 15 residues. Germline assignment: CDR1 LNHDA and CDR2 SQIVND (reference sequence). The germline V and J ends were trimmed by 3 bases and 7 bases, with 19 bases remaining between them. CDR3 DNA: TGTGCCAGTAGTATTGCGAGGGCCCCCGGGGGTGAGCAGTACTTC. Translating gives CASSIARAPGGEQYF.

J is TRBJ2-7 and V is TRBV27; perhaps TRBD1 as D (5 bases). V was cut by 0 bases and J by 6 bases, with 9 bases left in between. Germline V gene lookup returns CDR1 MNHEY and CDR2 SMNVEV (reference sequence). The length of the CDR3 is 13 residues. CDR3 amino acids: CASSLSKQGEQYF. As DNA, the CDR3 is TGTGCCAGCAGTTTATCGAAGCAGGGCGAGCAGTACTTC.

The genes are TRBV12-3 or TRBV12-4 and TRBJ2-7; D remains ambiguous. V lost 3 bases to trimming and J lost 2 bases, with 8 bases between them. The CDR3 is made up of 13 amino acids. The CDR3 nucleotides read TGTGCCAGCAGTTTGTATGGCACCTACGAGCAGTACTTC. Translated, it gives CASSLYGTYEQYF.

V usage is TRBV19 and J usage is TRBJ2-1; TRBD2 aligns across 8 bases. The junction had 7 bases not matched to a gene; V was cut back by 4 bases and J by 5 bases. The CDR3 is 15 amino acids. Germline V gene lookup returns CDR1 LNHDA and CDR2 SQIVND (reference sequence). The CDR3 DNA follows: TGTGCCAGTAGTACCGGACTAGCCGGCAACAATGAGCAGTTCTTC. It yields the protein CASSTGLAGNNEQFF.

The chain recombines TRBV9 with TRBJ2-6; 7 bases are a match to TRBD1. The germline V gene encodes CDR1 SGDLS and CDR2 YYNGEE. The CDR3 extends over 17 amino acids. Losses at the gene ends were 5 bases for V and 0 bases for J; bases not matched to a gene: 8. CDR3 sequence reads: CASSLRTGHSGANVLTF. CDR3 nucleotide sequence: TGTGCCAGCAGTCTCCGGACAGGACACTCTGGGGCCAACGTCCTGACTTTC.

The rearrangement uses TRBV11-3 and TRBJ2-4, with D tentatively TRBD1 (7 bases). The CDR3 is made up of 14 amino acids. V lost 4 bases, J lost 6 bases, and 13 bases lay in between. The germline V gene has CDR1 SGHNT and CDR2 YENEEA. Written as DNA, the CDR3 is TGTGCCAGCAGCTCCGCCAGGGGGGCAAACATTCAGTACTTC. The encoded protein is CASSSARGANIQYF. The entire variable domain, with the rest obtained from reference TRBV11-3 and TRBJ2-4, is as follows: EAGVVQSPRYKIIEKKQPVAFWCNPISGHNTLYWYLQNLGQGPELLIRYENEEAVDDSQLPKDRFSAERLKGVDSTLKIQPAELGDSAVYLCASSSARGANIQYFGAGTRLSVL.

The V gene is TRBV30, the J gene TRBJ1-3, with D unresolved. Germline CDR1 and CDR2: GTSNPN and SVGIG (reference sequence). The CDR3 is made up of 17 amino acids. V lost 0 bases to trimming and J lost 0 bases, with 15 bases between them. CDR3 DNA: TGTGCCTGGAGTGTACCTGGGCAGCTACTCTCTGGAAACACCATATATTTT. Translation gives CAWSVPGQLLSGNTIYF. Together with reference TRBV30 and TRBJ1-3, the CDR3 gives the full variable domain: SQTIHQWPATLVQPVGSPLSLECTVEGTSNPNLYWYRQAAGRGLQLLFYSVGIGQISSEVPQNLSASRPQDRQFILSSKKLLLSDSGFYLCAWSVPGQLLSGNTIYFGEGSWLTVV.

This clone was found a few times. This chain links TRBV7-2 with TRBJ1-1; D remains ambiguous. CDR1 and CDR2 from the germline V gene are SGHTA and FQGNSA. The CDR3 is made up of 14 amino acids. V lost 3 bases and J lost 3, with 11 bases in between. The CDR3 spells CASSFVATYTEAFF. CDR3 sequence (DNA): TGTGCCAGCAGCTTCGTGGCCACGTACACTGAAGCTTTCTTT.